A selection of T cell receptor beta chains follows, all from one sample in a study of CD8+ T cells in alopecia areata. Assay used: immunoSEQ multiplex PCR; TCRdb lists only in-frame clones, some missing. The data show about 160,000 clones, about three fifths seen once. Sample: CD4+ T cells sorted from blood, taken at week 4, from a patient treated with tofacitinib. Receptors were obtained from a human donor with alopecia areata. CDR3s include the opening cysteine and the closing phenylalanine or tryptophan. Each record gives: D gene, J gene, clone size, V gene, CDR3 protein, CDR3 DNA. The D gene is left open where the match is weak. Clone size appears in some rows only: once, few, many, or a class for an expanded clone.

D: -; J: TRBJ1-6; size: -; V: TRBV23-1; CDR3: CGTIYNSPLHF; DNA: TGCGGGACAATTTATAATTCACCCCTCCACTTT
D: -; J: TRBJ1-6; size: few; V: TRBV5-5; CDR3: CASSLHSSYNSPLHF; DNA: TGTGCCAGCAGCTTGCACAGCTCCTATAATTCACCCCTCCACTTT
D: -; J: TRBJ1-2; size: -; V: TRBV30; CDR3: CAWSVRGPYGYTF; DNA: TGTGCCTGGAGTGTAAGGGGACCCTATGGCTACACCTTC
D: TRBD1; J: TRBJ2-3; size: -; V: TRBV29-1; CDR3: CSVGFLAGGTDTQYF; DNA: TGCAGCGTTGGCTTTTTGGCAGGGGGAACCGATACGCAGTATTTT
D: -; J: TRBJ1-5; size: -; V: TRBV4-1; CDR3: CASSQDSRQPQHF; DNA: TGCGCCAGCAGCCAAGATTCCAGGCAGCCCCAGCATTTT
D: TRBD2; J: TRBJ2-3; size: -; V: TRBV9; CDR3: CASSGERGGRFSDTQYF; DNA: TGTGCCAGCAGCGGGGAGCGGGGGGGCAGGTTCTCAGATACGCAGTATTTT
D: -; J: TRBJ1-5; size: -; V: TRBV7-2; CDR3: CASSPAGQWNQPQHF; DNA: TGTGCCAGCAGTCCGGCAGGACAGTGGAACCAGCCCCAGCATTTT
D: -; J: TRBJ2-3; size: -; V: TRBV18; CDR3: CASSPPPYGDTQYF; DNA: TGTGCCAGCTCACCACCTCCCTATGGGGATACGCAGTATTTT
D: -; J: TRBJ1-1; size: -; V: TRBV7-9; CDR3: CASSPTSGRLHTEAFF; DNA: TGTGCCAGCAGCCCAACCAGTGGGAGGCTGCACACTGAAGCTTTCTTT
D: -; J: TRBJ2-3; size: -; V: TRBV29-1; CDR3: CSADLSTDTQYF; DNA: TGCAGCGCCGATTTGAGCACAGATACGCAGTATTTT
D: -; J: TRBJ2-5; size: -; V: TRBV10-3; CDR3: CAISAYQETQYF; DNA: TGTGCCATCAGTGCTTACCAAGAGACCCAGTACTTC
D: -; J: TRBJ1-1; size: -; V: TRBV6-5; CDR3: CASSFGWAGTEAFF; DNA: TGTGCCAGCAGTTTCGGGTGGGCGGGCACTGAAGCTTTCTTT
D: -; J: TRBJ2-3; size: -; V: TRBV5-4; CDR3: CASSSKGTDTQYF; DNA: TGTGCCAGCAGCTCAAAGGGGACAGATACGCAGTATTTT
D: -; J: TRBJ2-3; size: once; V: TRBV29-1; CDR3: CSGGTSTDTQYF; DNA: TGCAGTGGAGGGACTAGCACAGATACGCAGTATTTT
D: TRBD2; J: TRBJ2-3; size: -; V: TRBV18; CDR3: CASSPLAGATDTQYF; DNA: TGTGCCAGCTCACCTTTAGCGGGGGCCACAGATACGCAGTATTTT
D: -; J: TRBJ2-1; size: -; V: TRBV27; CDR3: CASLGQSYNEQFF; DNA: TGTGCCAGTCTGGGGCAATCCTACAATGAGCAGTTCTTC
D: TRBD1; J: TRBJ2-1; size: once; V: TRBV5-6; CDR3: CASSPRDRYNEQFF; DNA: TGTGCCAGCAGCCCCAGGGACAGATACAATGAGCAGTTCTTC
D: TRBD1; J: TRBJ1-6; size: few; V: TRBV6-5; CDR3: CASSYAGQGWNSPLHF; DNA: TGTGCCAGCAGTTACGCGGGACAGGGGTGGAATTCACCCCTCCACTTT
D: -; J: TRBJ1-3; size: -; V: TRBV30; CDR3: CAWESGNTIYF; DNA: TGTGCCTGGGAGTCTGGAAACACCATATATTTT
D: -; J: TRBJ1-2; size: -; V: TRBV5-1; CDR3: CASSLVAGSYGYTF; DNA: TGCGCCAGCAGCTTGGTGGCTGGGTCCTATGGCTACACCTTC
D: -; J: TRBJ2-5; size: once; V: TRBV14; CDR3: CASSQESKTQYF; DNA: TGTGCCAGCAGCCAAGAATCGAAGACCCAGTACTTC